These T cell receptor beta chains were read from a single sample in a study of T-cell reconstitution after alpha-beta-depleted transplantation in children. In TCRdb, the PCR reads were re-called with MiXCR into one record per CDR3 protein. This table has about a million distinct CDR3 sequences, about 29% appearing once. The sample was PBMCs, mostly from graft donor cells, taken 360 days after TCRalphabeta/CD19-depleted stem cell transplant. The receptor set was obtained from a boy under two years old who had a stem cell transplant for SCID, so the T cells may come from the graft donor. Each CDR3 is given with its conserved first and last residue. The D gene is left open where the match is weak. Size values are once, few and many counts, or a class for expanded clones, and some rows have none.

-	TRBJ1-1	14	TRBV20-1	-	CSARDADFGTEAFF	TGCAGTGCTAGAGATGCCGACTTTGGGACTGAAGCTTTCTTT
TRBD1	TRBJ1-5	15	TRBV7-2	-	CASSLTTGLAQPQHF	TGTGCCAGCAGCTTAACGACAGGGTTAGCTCAGCCCCAGCATTTT
TRBD1	TRBJ1-1	15	TRBV6-5	few	CASSFRGTGAAEAFF	TGTGCCAGCAGTTTCCGCGGGACAGGGGCGGCTGAAGCTTTCTTT
-	TRBJ2-1	14	TRBV20-1	-	CSARAGVSYNEQFF	TGCAGTGCTAGAGCAGGGGTCTCCTACAATGAGCAGTTCTTC
TRBD1	TRBJ2-1	15	TRBV20-1	few	CSARARGTGRDEQFF	TGCAGTGCTAGAGCCCGGGGGACAGGGAGGGATGAGCAGTTCTTC
-	TRBJ2-1	15	TRBV12-3/TRBV12-4	-	CASSPGSRSRNEQFF	TGTGCCAGCAGTCCGGGGTCACGGTCACGCAATGAGCAGTTCTTC
TRBD2	TRBJ2-5	12	TRBV6-5	-	CASRERGTTEYF	TGTGCCAGCAGGGAGCGGGGGACGACAGAGTACTTC
-	TRBJ2-7	14	TRBV27	-	CASSFGSGEYEQYF	TGTGCCAGCAGTTTTGGGTCAGGGGAATACGAGCAGTACTTC
TRBD2	TRBJ2-5	19	TRBV4-2	-	CASSPGRGVTSGGGETQYF	TGTGCCAGCAGCCCAGGGAGAGGGGTTACTAGCGGGGGTGGAGAGACCCAGTACTTC
-	TRBJ1-2	13	TRBV10-3	few	CAISEGGSYGYTF	TGTGCCATCAGTGAGGGGGGGAGCTATGGCTACACCTTC
TRBD2	TRBJ2-7	15	TRBV10-3	-	CAISESGLAGNEQYF	TGTGCCATCAGTGAGTCGGGACTAGCGGGGAACGAGCAGTACTTC
TRBD2	TRBJ2-3	17	TRBV20-1	-	CSARDLLAGGLADTQYF	TGCAGTGCTAGAGATCTCCTAGCGGGGGGGCTCGCAGATACGCAGTATTTT
TRBD1	TRBJ2-7	15	TRBV5-1	few	CASSFGQDKPYEQYF	TGCGCCAGCAGCTTCGGACAGGACAAGCCCTACGAGCAGTACTTC
-	TRBJ2-5	13	TRBV20-1	-	CSARAGAQETQYF	TGCAGTGCTAGGGCAGGGGCACAAGAGACCCAGTACTTC
-	TRBJ2-7	16	TRBV21-1	-	CASSKAGAGDLYEQYF	TGTGCCAGCAGCAAAGCGGGGGCAGGGGACCTCTACGAGCAGTACTTC
-	TRBJ2-3	11	TRBV29-1	-	CSVDSGIAQYF	TGCAGCGTTGATTCGGGTATTGCGCAGTATTTT
-	TRBJ1-1	16	TRBV5-1	-	CATSRGGGLRDTEAFF	TGCGCCACCTCCCGCGGTGGAGGATTGCGTGACACTGAAGCTTTCTTT
TRBD1	TRBJ2-7	15	TRBV6-1	-	CASRTGGFSIYEQYF	TGTGCCAGCAGGACAGGGGGATTCTCCATCTACGAGCAGTACTTC
TRBD1	TRBJ2-3	17	TRBV5-1	-	CASSFGDSSSSTDTQYF	TGCGCCAGCAGCTTCGGGGACAGCTCCAGTAGCACAGATACGCAGTATTTT
TRBD1	TRBJ2-1	17	TRBV5-1	few	CASSPRGARGGWGEQFF	TGCGCCAGCAGCCCCCGGGGAGCTAGAGGGGGCTGGGGTGAGCAGTTCTTC
-	TRBJ2-1	14	TRBV20-1	few	CSARDYLGLTEQFF	TGCAGTGCTAGAGATTACCTCGGCCTAACTGAGCAGTTCTTC
-	TRBJ2-7	14	TRBV20-1	few	CSARAPGPYYEQYF	TGCAGTGCTAGAGCCCCGGGCCCTTACTACGAGCAGTACTTC
-	TRBJ1-1	15	TRBV29-1	-	CSARWGSTVNTEAFF	TGCAGCGCCCGTTGGGGTTCGACGGTGAACACTGAAGCTTTCTTT
-	TRBJ2-1	15	TRBV3-1	-	CASSQVGLRMDEQFF	TGTGCCAGCAGCCAAGTGGGGTTAAGGATGGATGAGCAGTTCTTC